What follows is one TCR beta chain and its context. Its antigen is not known. The study ran its PCR with 60 Vbeta and 13 Jbeta primers. Profiled with immunoSEQ multiplex PCR; TCRdb holds only in-frame clones, not every one. The profile shows around 120,000 clones, about 74% of them singletons. These data come from a study of cytomegalovirus exposure and HLA in healthy donors. General study points: Among TCR beta chains, those listed as cytomegalovirus-associated numbered over 150. Sequence variants that were highly shared formed a cluster that was likely a sequencing artifact. What a later analysis showed was that several of the most significant clusters appeared linked to common viral pathogens. Roughly uniform depth of sequencing across donors was assumed in presence/absence analyses.

The CDR3 length is 17 residues. The V end lost 1 base, the J end lost 5 bases, and 20 bases lay between the germline ends. In germline, CDR1 is KGHSH, CDR2 LQKENI. This clonotype originated in a woman aged 40 to 50 in good health and CMV-seropositive. Sequencing was carried out using PBMCs. The chain links TRBV18 to TRBJ2-5, with a weak D call TRBD1 (6 bases). The CDR3, as DNA: TGTGCCAGCTCACCACAGATCAGCAGGGGCTCACGGGAGACCCAGTACTTC. This gives the protein CASSPQISRGSRETQYF.